These 27 T cell receptor beta chains were sequenced from one sample in a study of blood T cell repertoires in COVID-19. Method: immunoSEQ multiplex PCR; TCRdb's copy keeps in-frame clones and lacks some. The sample includes around 400,000 clones, 91% of them seen just once. Sequencing was performed on PBMCs or T cells enriched from blood (not recorded which). Receptors were obtained from a woman in her 40s who had been exposed to COVID-19.

This clone was recorded only once. The CDR3 sequence: CASSHRGNEKLFF. DNA of the CDR3: TGTGCCAGCAGCCACAGGGGTAATGAAAAACTGTTTTTT. The V and J genes are TRBV9 and TRBJ1-4; 7 bases line up with TRBD1. The CDR3 is 13 residues long. Germline V gene lookup returns CDR1 SGDLS and CDR2 YYNGEE. After removal of 4 bases from V and 4 bases from J, the junction contained 1 base not matched to a gene.

This clone was picked up a small number of times. This chain joins TRBV19 and TRBJ2-2; D is possibly TRBD2 (6 bases). The CDR3 loop spans 15 amino acids. Germline V gene lookup returns CDR1 LNHDA and CDR2 SQIVND (reference sequence). The germline V and J ends were trimmed by 2 bases and 4 bases, with 11 bases remaining between them. For the CDR3, the DNA is TGTGCCAGTAGTATATTTCGCGGGACCACCGGGGAGCTGTTTTTT. This gives the protein CASSIFRGTTGELFF.

The chain has TRBV6-5 and TRBJ2-5, with a possible D match to TRBD2 (7 bases). The germline gives CDR1 MNHEY, CDR2 SVGAGI. This CDR3 comprises 15 residues. The V end lost 4 bases, the J end lost 2 bases, and 14 bases lay between the germline ends. Here the CDR3 reads CASSLLGGPQETQYF. The DNA for the CDR3 is TGTGCCAGCAGTTTGTTGGGGGGGCCTCAAGAGACCCAGTACTTC.

This chain links TRBV5-6 with TRBJ2-7; 7 nucleotides agree with TRBD1. CDR1 and CDR2 from the germline V gene are SGHDT and YYEEEE. CDR3 length: 14 amino acids. After removal of 4 bases from V and 3 bases from J, the junction contained 7 bases not matched to a gene. Here the CDR3 reads CASSPLGQNYEQYF. In nucleotides, the CDR3 is TGTGCCAGCAGCCCCCTGGGACAGAACTACGAGCAGTACTTC.

The chain couples TRBV7-2 to TRBJ2-7, with TRBD1 matching over 7 bases. The CDR3 runs 14 residues. The V and J ends lost 5 bases and 5 bases, in that order; junction bases with no gene match: 9. Germline CDR1 SGHTA, CDR2 FQGNSA. CDR3 coding DNA: TGTGCCAGCAGCACCCGGCGACAGGGCGACGAGCAGTACTTC. Translated, it gives CASSTRRQGDEQYF.

The chain carries TRBV9 and TRBJ1-4, with D perhaps matching TRBD1 (6 bases). Germline CDR1 and CDR2: SGDLS and YYNGEE. Between the trimmed V and J ends, which lost 0 bases and 4 bases, there was a span of 10 bases. The CDR3 runs 15 residues. CDR3 loop: CASSVAGAVNEKLFF. In DNA, the CDR3 is TGTGCCAGCAGCGTAGCAGGGGCGGTTAATGAAAAACTGTTTTTT.

The V and J genes are TRBV5-1 and TRBJ2-2, with D possibly matching TRBD2 (5 bases). Per the germline V gene, CDR1 is SGHRS and CDR2 is YFSETQ. This CDR3 is 18 amino acids long. V gave up 4 bases and J gave up 3 bases, with 22 bases separating them. CDR3 DNA sequence: TGCGCCAGCAGCCCCCTAGTGGGGAGAATGGCAGACACCGGGGAGCTGTTTTTT. Protein product: CASSPLVGRMADTGELFF.

V usage is TRBV10-1 and J usage is TRBJ2-1, with D maybe TRBD1 (5 bases). V gave up 6 bases and J gave up 9 bases, with 9 bases separating them. The CDR3 runs 11 residues. Germline V gene sequence: CDR1 WNHNN, CDR2 SYGVQD (reference sequence). CDR3 coding DNA: TGCGCCAGCAGAGGGGTTGGTGAGCAGTTCTTC. It is translated as CASRGVGEQFF.

The chain links TRBV30 to TRBJ1-6; D ambiguous. This CDR3 comprises 14 residues. V lost 7 bases, J lost 5 bases, and 15 bases lay in between. Germline V lookup: CDR1 GTSNPN, CDR2 SVGIG (reference sequence). CDR3 bases: TGTGCCTCGAGGGCGGGATACGATAATTCACCCCTCCACTTT. It specifies CASRAGYDNSPLHF. Drawing the rest from reference TRBV30 and TRBJ1-6, the complete variable domain is SQTIHQWPATLVQPVGSPLSLECTVEGTSNPNLYWYRQAAGRGLQLLFYSVGIGQISSEVPQNLSASRPQDRQFILSSKKLLLSDSGFYLCASRAGYDNSPLHFGNGTRLTVT.

The chain combines TRBV18 with TRBJ2-2; D may be TRBD1 (6 bases). Trimming pared 5 bases from V and 4 bases from J, leaving 11 bases between. The CDR3 is 14 residues long. The germline V gene has CDR1 KGHSH and CDR2 LQKENI. CDR3 DNA sequence: TGTGCCAGCTCAACAGGGATCGGCACCGGGGAGCTGTTTTTT. Translating it yields CASSTGIGTGELFF.

The chain joins TRBV6-5 to TRBJ1-1; 7 nucleotides align to TRBD1. Trimming removed 4 bases from V and 1 base from J; junction bases left unmatched: 3. CDR3 length equals 14 residues. The germline gives CDR1 MNHEY, CDR2 SVGAGI. This chain's CDR3 is CASSSTGTNTEAFF. The CDR3 DNA reads as TGTGCCAGCAGTTCGACAGGGACGAACACTGAAGCTTTCTTT.

This rearrangement joins TRBV7-2 to TRBJ2-1, with D maybe TRBD2 (5 bases). Looked up from germline, CDR1 is SGHTA and CDR2 is FQGNSA. The V gene lost 1 base and the J gene lost 5 bases, with 9 bases spanning the gap. The CDR3 loop spans 14 amino acids. The chain's CDR3 is CASSLEFGNNEQFF. The CDR3 DNA reads as TGTGCCAGCAGCTTAGAGTTCGGGAACAATGAGCAGTTCTTC.

The J gene is TRBJ1-4, the V gene TRBV5-8; 11 bases match TRBD1. J was trimmed by 3 bases and V by 2 bases; bases with no gene match: 3. Germline CDR1 and CDR2: SGHTS and YDEGEE. This CDR3 region has 16 residues. The CDR3 protein is CASSFGQGASNEKLFF. CDR3 bases: TGTGCCAGCAGCTTCGGACAGGGGGCGTCTAATGAAAAACTGTTTTTT.

V and J are TRBV5-6 and TRBJ1-1; D is unclear. The CDR3 runs 16 residues. Germline assignment: CDR1 SGHDT and CDR2 YYEEEE. V was clipped by 4 bases and J by 3 bases, with 19 bases between them. In DNA form, the CDR3 reads TGTGCCAGCAGCCGTCTAGACCAGAGTTGGGACACTGAAGCTTTCTTT. Amino acids: CASSRLDQSWDTEAFF.

V is TRBV7-2 and J is TRBJ1-2; D may be TRBD1 (6 bases). Germline V gene data show CDR1 as SGHTA and CDR2 as FQGNSA. The CDR3 has 15 amino acids. The V end lost 4 bases, the J end lost 2 bases, and 14 bases lay between the germline ends. This CDR3 is CASSSRGGLNYGYTF. CDR3 DNA: TGTGCCAGCAGCTCTAGGGGGGGGCTCAACTATGGCTACACCTTC.

V and J are TRBV19 and TRBJ1-5, with D tentatively TRBD1 (5 bases). The germline gives CDR1 LNHDA, CDR2 SQIVND (reference sequence). V was clipped by 6 bases and J by 1 base, with 13 bases between them. The CDR3 sequence is 15 residues long. CDR3 protein: CASRGTGGSNQPQHF. The CDR3 region has the DNA TGTGCCAGTAGGGGGACGGGAGGAAGCAATCAGCCCCAGCATTTT.

V is TRBV4-3 and J is TRBJ2-5, with D uncertain. Germline values: CDR1 LGHNA, CDR2 YSLEER. V lost 1 base to trimming and J lost 5 bases, with 8 bases between them. The CDR3 has 13 residues. In nucleotides, the CDR3 is TGCGCCAGCAGCCAAGGCCCCCGGGAGACCCAGTACTTC. Translating gives CASSQGPRETQYF.

The chain combines TRBV18 with TRBJ2-1; the D gene is possibly TRBD1 (7 bases). The ends were cut back, 3 bases at V and 7 bases at J, with 13 bases in the middle. The germline CDR1 and CDR2 sequences are KGHSH and LQKENI. The CDR3 has 14 amino acids. CDR3 region: CASSPQQGGNEQFF. In nucleotides, the CDR3 is TGTGCCAGCTCACCTCAGCAGGGGGGAAATGAGCAGTTCTTC.

V is TRBV24-1 and J is TRBJ1-1, with TRBD1 matching over 9 bases. Germline CDR1 is KGHDR and CDR2 is SFDVKD. V gave up 4 bases and J gave up 0 bases; unmatched junction bases: 8. CDR3 length equals 17 residues. The CDR3 DNA follows: TGTGCCACCAGTGAAATGACAGGGGGGGTAATGAACACTGAAGCTTTCTTT. Translating it yields CATSEMTGGVMNTEAFF.

This sequence joins TRBV3-1 (or the pseudogene TRBV3-2) and TRBJ2-1; a possible D gene is TRBD1 (6 bases). V was cut by 4 bases and J by 2 bases, with 15 bases left in between. The germline gives CDR1 LGHDT, CDR2 YNNKEL (reference sequence). This CDR3 region has 16 residues. The CDR3 bases are TGTGCCAGCAGCCGGCGGACAGCCTCTGCCTACAATGAGCAGTTCTTC. This encodes CASSRRTASAYNEQFF.

V usage is TRBV14 and J usage is TRBJ2-6, with a possible D match to TRBD1 (7 bases). The V and J ends lost 6 bases and 4 bases respectively, with 16 bases between them. Germline values: CDR1 SGHDN, CDR2 FVKESK. This CDR3 has 16 residues. Here the CDR3 DNA reads TGTGCCAGCAGTTCTTACAGGGGAGGCGGGGCCAACGTCCTGACTTTC. It encodes CASSSYRGGGANVLTF.

The chain combines TRBV6-5 with TRBJ2-5; 11 bases line up with TRBD2. CDR3 length: 12 residues. The junction had 3 bases not matched to a gene; V was cut back by 11 bases and J by 4 bases. Germline V CDR1 and CDR2: MNHEY, SVGAGI. The CDR3: CAGSGRGETQYF. The CDR3 region has the DNA TGTGCCGGTAGCGGGAGGGGAGAGACCCAGTACTTC.

The rearrangement joins TRBV2 to TRBJ1-5, with D maybe TRBD1 (5 bases). The CDR3 has 14 residues. The germline V gene has CDR1 SNHLY and CDR2 FYNNEI. V was clipped by 6 bases and J by 1 base, with 10 bases between them. CDR3 DNA: TGTGCCAGCAGAACAGGATTCAGCAATCAGCCCCAGCATTTT. Protein product: CASRTGFSNQPQHF.

The chain joins TRBV6-2 or TRBV6-3 to TRBJ2-7; D may be TRBD2 (7 bases). CDR1 and CDR2 (germline): MNHEY, SVGEGT. With 6 bases removed from V and 3 bases from J, the gap between germline ends came to 21 bases. CDR3 length: 16 amino acids. CDR3 DNA sequence: TGTGCCAGCAGCACCCGGGGGGACCGAGGGGGCTACGAGCAGTACTTC. Its translation is CASSTRGDRGGYEQYF.

The J gene is TRBJ1-5, the V gene TRBV23-1, with a weak D call TRBD1 (6 bases). TRBV23-1 is designated an ORF whose function remains uncertain. The ends were cut back, 0 bases at V and 0 bases at J, with 21 bases in the middle. The CDR3 consists of 20 residues. The CDR3 sequence is CASSQSKAPTGWYSNQPQHF. The CDR3 bases are TGCGCCAGCAGTCAATCGAAGGCTCCCACAGGGTGGTATAGCAATCAGCCCCAGCATTTT.

This rearrangement joins TRBV7-2 to TRBJ2-7; 10 bases map to TRBD1. The germline gives CDR1 SGHTA, CDR2 FQGNSA. This CDR3 is 14 amino acids long. The V and J ends lost 8 bases and 4 bases, in that order; junction bases with no gene match: 8. The CDR3 is CASGDRGQRYEQYF. DNA of the CDR3: TGTGCCAGCGGCGACAGGGGGCAACGATACGAGCAGTACTTC.

V is TRBV5-1 and J is TRBJ2-7; D perhaps matches TRBD2 (5 bases). Germline V gives CDR1 SGHRS, CDR2 YFSETQ. V lost 2 bases and J lost 0, with 15 bases in between. This CDR3 comprises 16 residues. The CDR3 region has the DNA TGCGCCAGCAGCTTTTCCAGCGGAGTCAGCTCCTACGAGCAGTACTTC. It specifies CASSFSSGVSSYEQYF.